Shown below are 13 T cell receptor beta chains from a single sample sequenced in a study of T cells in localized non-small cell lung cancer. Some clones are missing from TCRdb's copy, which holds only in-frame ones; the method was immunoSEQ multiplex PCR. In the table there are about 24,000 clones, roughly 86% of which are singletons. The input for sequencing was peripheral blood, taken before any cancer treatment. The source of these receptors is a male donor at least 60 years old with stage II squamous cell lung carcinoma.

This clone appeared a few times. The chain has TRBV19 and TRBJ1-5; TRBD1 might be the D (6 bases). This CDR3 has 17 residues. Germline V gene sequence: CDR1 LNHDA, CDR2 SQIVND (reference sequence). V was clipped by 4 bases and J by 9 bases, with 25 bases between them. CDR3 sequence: CASSTRATGYVSPPQHF. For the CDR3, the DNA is TGTGCCAGTAGTACCCGAGCAACAGGGTACGTGAGTCCGCCCCAGCATTTT.

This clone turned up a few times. The CDR3 protein is CASSLVTGEGGYTF. The CDR3 bases are TGCGCCAGCAGCTTGGTCACGGGCGAGGGGGGCTACACCTTC. V usage is TRBV5-1 and J usage is TRBJ1-2, with D possibly TRBD1 on 5 matching bases. Germline lookup yields CDR1 SGHRS and CDR2 YFSETQ. V lost 0 bases and J 8 bases, leaving 14 bases between the germline ends. CDR3 length equals 14 residues.

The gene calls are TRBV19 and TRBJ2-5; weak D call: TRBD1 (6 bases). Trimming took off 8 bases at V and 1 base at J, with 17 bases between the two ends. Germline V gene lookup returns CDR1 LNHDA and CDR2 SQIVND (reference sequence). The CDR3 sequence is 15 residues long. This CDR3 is CASSLVDRTQETQYF. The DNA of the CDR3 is TGTGCCAGTTCCCTGGTTGACAGGACCCAAGAGACCCAGTACTTC.

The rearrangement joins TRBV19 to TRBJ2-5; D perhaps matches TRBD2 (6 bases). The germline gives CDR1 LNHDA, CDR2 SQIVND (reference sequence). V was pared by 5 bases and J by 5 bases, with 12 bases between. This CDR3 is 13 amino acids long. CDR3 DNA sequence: TGTGCCAGTAGTCCGGGACTTAGGGAGACCCAGTACTTC. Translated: CASSPGLRETQYF.

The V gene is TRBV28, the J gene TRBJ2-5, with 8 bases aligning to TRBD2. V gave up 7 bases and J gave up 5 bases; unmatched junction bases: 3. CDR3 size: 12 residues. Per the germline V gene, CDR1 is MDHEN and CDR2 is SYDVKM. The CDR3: CASIGGRETQYF. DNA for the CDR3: TGTGCCAGCATCGGCGGGAGGGAGACCCAGTACTTC.

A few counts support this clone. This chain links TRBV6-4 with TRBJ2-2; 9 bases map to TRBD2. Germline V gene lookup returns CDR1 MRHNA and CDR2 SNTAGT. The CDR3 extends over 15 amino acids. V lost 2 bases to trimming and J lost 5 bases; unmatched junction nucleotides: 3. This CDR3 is CASSDIAGETGELFF. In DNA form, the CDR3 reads TGTGCCAGCAGTGACATAGCGGGAGAAACCGGGGAGCTGTTTTTT.

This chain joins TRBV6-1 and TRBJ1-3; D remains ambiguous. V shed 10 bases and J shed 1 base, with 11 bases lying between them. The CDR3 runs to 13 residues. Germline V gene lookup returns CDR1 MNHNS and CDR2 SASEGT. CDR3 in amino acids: CATQDNSGNTIYF. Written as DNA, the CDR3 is TGTGCCACCCAGGATAATTCTGGAAACACCATATATTTT.

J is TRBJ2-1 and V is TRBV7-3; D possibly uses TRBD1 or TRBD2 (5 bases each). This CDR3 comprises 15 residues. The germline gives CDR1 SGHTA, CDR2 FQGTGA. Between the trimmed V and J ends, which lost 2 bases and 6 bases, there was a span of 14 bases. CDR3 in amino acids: CASSLGAGTANEQFF. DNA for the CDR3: TGTGCCAGCAGCTTAGGGGCAGGGACGGCCAATGAGCAGTTCTTC. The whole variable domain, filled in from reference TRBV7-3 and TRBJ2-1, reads GAGVSQTPSNKVTEKGKYVELRCDPISGHTALYWYRQSLGQGPEFLIYFQGTGAADDSGLPNDRFFAVRPEGSVSTLKIQRTERGDSAVYLCASSLGAGTANEQFFGPGTRLTVL.

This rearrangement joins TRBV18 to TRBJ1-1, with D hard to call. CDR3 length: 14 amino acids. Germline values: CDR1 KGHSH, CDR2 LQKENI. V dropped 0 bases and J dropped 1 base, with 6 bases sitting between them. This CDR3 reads CASSPPAANTEAFF. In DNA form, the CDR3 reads TGTGCCAGCTCACCACCTGCGGCGAACACTGAAGCTTTCTTT.

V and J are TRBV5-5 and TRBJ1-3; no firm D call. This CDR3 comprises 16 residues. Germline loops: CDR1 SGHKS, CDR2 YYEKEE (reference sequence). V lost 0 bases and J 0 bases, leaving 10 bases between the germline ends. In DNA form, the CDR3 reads TGTGCCAGCAGCTTGGGACACCCGACCTCTGGAAACACCATATATTTT. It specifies CASSLGHPTSGNTIYF.

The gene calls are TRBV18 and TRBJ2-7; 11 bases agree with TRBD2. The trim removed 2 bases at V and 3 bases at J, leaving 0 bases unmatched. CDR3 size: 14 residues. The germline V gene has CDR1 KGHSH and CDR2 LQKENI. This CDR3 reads CASSPGTSGYEQYF. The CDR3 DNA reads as TGTGCCAGCTCACCAGGGACTAGCGGCTACGAGCAGTACTTC.

This chain's CDR3 is CASKTGGTGANVLTF. CDR3 DNA sequence: TGCGCCAGCAAAACAGGGGGCACTGGGGCCAACGTCCTGACTTTC. The gene calls are TRBV5-1 and TRBJ2-6; 9 bases fit TRBD1. The CDR3 is made up of 15 amino acids. Losses at the gene ends were 6 bases for V and 2 bases for J; bases not matched to a gene: 3. CDR1 is SGHRS and CDR2 is YFSETQ in the germline V gene.

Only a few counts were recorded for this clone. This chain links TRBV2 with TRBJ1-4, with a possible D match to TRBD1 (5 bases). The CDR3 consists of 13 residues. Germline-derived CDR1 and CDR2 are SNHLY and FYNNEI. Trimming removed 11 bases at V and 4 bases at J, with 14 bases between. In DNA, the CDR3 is TGTGCCGGGCACCGGGACCATAATGAAAAACTGTTTTTT. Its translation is CAGHRDHNEKLFF.